Below, 29 T cell receptor beta chains from the same sample are listed, as sequenced in a study of T cells in localized non-small cell lung cancer. Sequencing was performed with immunoSEQ multiplex PCR; in TCRdb, only in-frame clones are kept and a portion is missing. The sample holds 10,000 to 13,000 clones, approximately 48% seen once. Sequencing used lymph node tissue, obtained before any cancer treatment. All receptors derive from a woman aged 35-75 years with stage II squamous cell lung carcinoma.

The chain uses TRBV29-1 and TRBJ1-2; D gene ambiguous. V was clipped by 1 base and J by 4 bases, with 7 bases between them. Germline CDR1 and CDR2: SQVTM and ANQGSEA. The CDR3 contains 12 residues. Here the CDR3 DNA reads TGCAGCGTTGAAGTGGCCAGCTATGGCTACACCTTC. The encoded protein is CSVEVASYGYTF.

The chain couples TRBV2 to TRBJ2-3; TRBD1 matches 7 bases. Germline lookup yields CDR1 SNHLY and CDR2 FYNNEI. V lost 4 bases and J lost 6; bases outside the gene matches: 4. This CDR3 comprises 13 residues. CDR3 amino acids: CASSGQGTDTQYF. The CDR3 coding sequence is TGTGCCAGCAGTGGACAGGGTACGGATACGCAGTATTTT.

This clone was counted a few times. The J gene is TRBJ2-1, the V gene TRBV11-3, with TRBD2 matching over 8 bases. The CDR3 contains 14 residues. Germline CDR1 is SGHNT and CDR2 is YENEEA. V trimming: 4 bases; J trimming: 2 bases; junction bases outside the gene matches: 1. Written as DNA, the CDR3 is TGTGCCAGCAGCTCGGGACTAGCCTACAATGAGCAGTTCTTC. The encoded protein is CASSSGLAYNEQFF.

This chain joins TRBV28 and TRBJ2-3; no clear D. CDR3 length: 14 amino acids. Germline values: CDR1 MDHEN, CDR2 SYDVKM. Deletions cut 3 bases from V and 3 bases from J, with 10 bases between. The CDR3 coding sequence is TGTGCCAGCAGTTTTTTTGCCGGGACAGATACGCAGTATTTT. It translates to CASSFFAGTDTQYF. Based on the CDR3 plus reference TRBV28 and TRBJ2-3, the full variable domain is DVKVTQSSRYLVKRTGEKVFLECVQDMDHENMFWYRQDPGLGLRLIYFSYDVKMKEKGDIPEGYSVSREKKERFSLILESASTNQTSMYLCASSFFAGTDTQYFGPGTRLTVL.

This chain connects TRBV19 to TRBJ1-5, with D hard to call. The germline V gene has CDR1 LNHDA and CDR2 SQIVND (reference sequence). V was clipped by 3 bases and J by 0 bases, with 9 bases between them. The CDR3 sequence is 15 residues long. The CDR3 DNA is TGTGCCAGTAGTATCGGGCTCAATAGCAATCAGCCCCAGCATTTT. Its translation: CASSIGLNSNQPQHF.

The V and J genes are TRBV18 and TRBJ1-4, with D possibly TRBD1 on 5 matching bases. V was trimmed by 6 bases and J by 8 bases, leaving 13 bases between them. Germline V gene sequence: CDR1 KGHSH, CDR2 LQKENI. The CDR3 has 13 amino acids. The CDR3 here is CASSLDSPEKLFF. DNA of the CDR3: TGTGCCAGCTCCCTTGACAGCCCCGAAAAACTGTTTTTT.

CDR3 DNA: TGTGCCAGCAGTTACTTTAACATAGCGAACACCGGGGAGCTGTTTTTT. Translating it yields CASSYFNIANTGELFF. The V gene is TRBV6-8, the J gene TRBJ2-2; D uncertain. In germline, CDR1 is MNHGY, CDR2 SAAAGT. The V gene lost 1 base and the J gene lost 0 bases, with 9 bases spanning the gap. The CDR3 is 16 residues long.

This clone is medium-sized within its sample. At one end the junction does not follow the germline gene, possibly because of a read error. A base in the sequence is ambiguous or unread; the matching residue is shown as X. The chain employs TRBV4-1 and TRBJ2-5; TRBD1 agrees at 8 bases. This CDR3 has 13 residues. Per germline, CDR1 MGHRA and CDR2 YSYEKL. CDR3 nucleotide sequence: TGCGCCAGCAGCTCGACAGGGGAAGARACCCAGTACTTC. Protein product: CASSSTGEXTQYF. From start to end, the CDR3 is CASSSTGEETQYF.

For this clone: A read error may produce the germline difference seen at one junction end. The chain is built from TRBV19 and TRBJ2-3, with D perhaps TRBD2 (6 bases). Germline loops: CDR1 LNHDA, CDR2 SQIVND (reference sequence). The CDR3 has 13 amino acids. CDR3: CASSRTITDMQYF. As DNA, the CDR3 is TGTGCCAGTAGTCGGACTATCACAGATATGCAGTATTTT.

This clone was detected only a few times. The chain carries TRBV6-8 and TRBJ1-5; the D gene is possibly TRBD1 (5 bases). CDR1 is MNHGY, CDR2 SAAAGT, per germline. Trimming stripped 5 bases from V and 2 bases from J, with 16 bases between. The CDR3 has 16 amino acids. The CDR3 DNA sequence: TGTGCCAGCAGTGACCCTCAGGGTCACGGCAATCAGCCCCAGCATTTT. Protein: CASSDPQGHGNQPQHF.

The chain links TRBV19 to TRBJ2-1; 8 bases fit TRBD2. The V segment lost 5 bases and the J segment 2 bases; nucleotides outside the gene matches: 5. CDR1 is LNHDA and CDR2 is SQIVND in the germline V gene (reference sequence). The CDR3 has 15 amino acids. The CDR3 is CASSVIAGPYNEQFF. CDR3 nucleotides: TGTGCCAGTAGTGTAATAGCGGGACCCTACAATGAGCAGTTCTTC.

The genes are TRBV6-8 and TRBJ1-1; D possibly corresponds to TRBD1 (6 bases). The CDR3 extends over 14 amino acids. Germline CDR1 MNHGY, CDR2 SAAAGT. V lost 8 bases and J lost 0, with 13 bases in between. Written as DNA, the CDR3 is TGTGCCAGCCGCAGGGGAGCGATGAACACTGAAGCTTTCTTT. It specifies CASRRGAMNTEAFF.

V usage is TRBV14 and J usage is TRBJ2-5; TRBD1 matches at 8 bases. CDR1 and CDR2 (germline): SGHDN, FVKESK. There are 16 residues in the CDR3. With 5 bases clipped from V and 5 bases from J, the junction kept 13 bases outside the gene matches. CDR3 amino acids: CASSGNDRGGLETQYF. CDR3 sequence (DNA): TGTGCCAGCAGCGGCAACGACAGGGGCGGTTTGGAGACCCAGTACTTC.

The chain has TRBV19 and TRBJ1-2; 7 positions match TRBD1. This CDR3 is 15 amino acids long. Germline V gives CDR1 LNHDA, CDR2 SQIVND (reference sequence). Trimming cost V 9 bases and J 5 bases; bases outside gene matches: 15. DNA of the CDR3: TGTGCCAGCCAACCTTCCCGACAGGGAGGATATGGCTACACCTTC. Translated: CASQPSRQGGYGYTF.

Only a few counts were recorded for this clone. The chain employs TRBV10-3 and TRBJ1-1, with D uncertain. Germline CDR1 is ENHRY and CDR2 is SYGVKD. Trimming removed 0 bases at V and 0 bases at J, with 14 bases between. CDR3 length equals 17 residues. CDR3 in amino acids: CAISESVASLMNTEAFF. The CDR3 region has the DNA TGTGCCATCAGTGAGTCGGTAGCCAGTCTCATGAACACTGAAGCTTTCTTT.

The V and J genes are TRBV18 and TRBJ1-2, with D tentatively TRBD1 (5 bases). With 3 bases removed from V and 1 base from J, the gap between germline ends came to 15 bases. CDR1 and CDR2 (germline): KGHSH, LQKENI. The CDR3 consists of 16 residues. The CDR3 DNA sequence: TGTGCCAGCTCACCGCCCCAGACAGTGAATAACTATGGCTACACCTTC. Translated, it gives CASSPPQTVNNYGYTF.

This clone has a handful of counts. CDR3 DNA sequence: TGTGCCAGCAGTTACGGTGGGGACAATCAGCCCCAGCATTTT. This codes for CASSYGGDNQPQHF. The rearrangement uses TRBV6-8 and TRBJ1-5; D is ambiguous. V lost 2 bases, J lost 3 bases, and 8 bases lay in between. The CDR3 sequence is 14 residues long. Germline assignment: CDR1 MNHGY and CDR2 SAAAGT.

The rearrangement uses TRBV18 and TRBJ2-5; D is ambiguous. Germline CDR1 is KGHSH and CDR2 is LQKENI. This CDR3 has 13 residues. Between the trimmed V and J ends, which lost 3 bases and 0 bases, there was a span of 5 bases. CDR3 nucleotides: TGTGCCAGCTCACCTAATGACCAAGAGACCCAGTACTTC. Translated: CASSPNDQETQYF.

DNA for the CDR3: TGTGCCTGGGACCATTCCGGTGGTGGTGAAGCTTTCTTT. This sequence encodes CAWDHSGGGEAFF. This sequence joins TRBV30 and TRBJ1-1; D is unclear. The V gene's germline CDR1 is GTSNPN and CDR2 SVGIG (reference sequence). This CDR3 has 13 residues. V was clipped by 5 bases and J by 7 bases, with 17 bases between them.

This clone appeared a few times. The chain is built from TRBV9 and TRBJ2-1; D ambiguous. The germline V and J ends were trimmed by 7 bases and 1 base, with 12 bases remaining between them. The CDR3 spans 14 residues. CDR1 is SGDLS and CDR2 is YYNGEE in the germline V gene. Here the CDR3 DNA reads TGTGCCAGCCAGGACGGACGGTCCTACAATGAGCAGTTCTTC. Amino acid sequence: CASQDGRSYNEQFF.

This clone occurred once. The chain recombines TRBV5-1 with TRBJ2-2; 9 nucleotides align to TRBD1. The germline gives CDR1 SGHRS, CDR2 YFSETQ. With V trimmed by 1 base and J by 6 bases, 7 bases remained unmatched. The CDR3 sequence is 16 residues long. CDR3 in amino acids: CASSLWTGALAGELFF. The CDR3 region has the DNA TGCGCCAGCAGCTTGTGGACAGGGGCCCTGGCCGGGGAGCTGTTTTTT.

The chain employs TRBV15 and TRBJ2-1, with 14 bases that match TRBD2. Trimming removed 5 bases from V and 9 bases from J; junction bases left unmatched: 12. This CDR3 contains 17 residues. The germline CDR1 and CDR2 sequences are LNHNV and YYDKDF (reference sequence). The CDR3 loop is CATSVSPGLAGVTEQFF. The CDR3 region has the DNA TGTGCCACCAGCGTTTCACCGGGACTAGCGGGAGTGACTGAGCAGTTCTTC. The complete variable domain, with remaining parts taken from reference TRBV15 and TRBJ2-1, reads DAMVIQNPRYQVTQFGKPVTLSCSQTLNHNVMYWYQQKSSQAPKLLFHYYDKDFNNEADTPDNFQSRRPNTSFCFLDIRSPGLGDTAMYLCATSVSPGLAGVTEQFFGPGTRLTVL.

The gene calls are TRBV6-8 and TRBJ1-4; tentative D call: TRBD1 (6 bases). This CDR3 is 15 amino acids long. With 7 bases removed from V and 4 bases from J, the gap between germline ends came to 16 bases. Germline V gene data show CDR1 as MNHGY and CDR2 as SAAAGT. CDR3 region: CASTTLQGDNEKLFF. In nucleotides, the CDR3 is TGTGCCAGCACCACGTTACAGGGAGATAATGAAAAACTGTTTTTT.

The chain has TRBV11-3 and TRBJ1-1; 7 nucleotides line up with TRBD1. CDR1 and CDR2 (germline): SGHNT, YENEEA. With V trimmed by 5 bases and J by 1 base, 4 bases remained unmatched. The CDR3 is 14 amino acids. The CDR3 DNA sequence: TGTGCCAGCAGCACCCGGGACAGGAACACTGAAGCTTTCTTT. This encodes CASSTRDRNTEAFF.

This chain joins TRBV6-8 and TRBJ2-1; perhaps TRBD2 as D (6 bases). V lost 10 bases to trimming and J lost 8 bases, with 21 bases between them. Germline V gene sequence: CDR1 MNHGY, CDR2 SAAAGT. The CDR3 covers 14 residues. The CDR3 region has the DNA TGTGCCATCAAATCCGGGACTGGATGGGATGAGCAGTTCTTC. This translates into CAIKSGTGWDEQFF.

This clone came up a few times. The V and J genes are TRBV6-8 and TRBJ1-4; tentative D call: TRBD1 (5 bases). Germline V gene sequence: CDR1 MNHGY, CDR2 SAAAGT. Trimming took 5 bases from V and 5 from J, leaving 12 bases between them. CDR3 length: 14 residues. The CDR3 loop reads CASSEGQANEKLFF. CDR3 in DNA: TGTGCCAGCAGTGAGGGGCAGGCGAATGAAAAACTGTTTTTT.

The chain links TRBV14 to TRBJ2-7; D may be TRBD1 (5 bases). The CDR3 is 14 residues long. Germline V gene lookup returns CDR1 SGHDN and CDR2 FVKESK. V lost 1 base and J lost 6, with 13 bases in between. Here the CDR3 reads CASSQVGANAEQYF. DNA of the CDR3: TGTGCCAGCAGCCAAGTAGGGGCTAATGCCGAGCAGTACTTC.

V gene TRBV30 combines with J gene TRBJ2-7; 8 bases are shared with TRBD1. J gave up 4 bases and V 1 base, and 6 bases lay outside the gene matches. Germline lookup yields CDR1 GTSNPN and CDR2 SVGIG (reference sequence). The CDR3 contains 14 residues. The CDR3 region is CAWSGQGAGYEQYF. The CDR3, as DNA: TGTGCCTGGAGTGGCCAGGGGGCTGGGTACGAGCAGTACTTC.

In this sample, this clone turned up many times. The chain couples TRBV2 to TRBJ1-1; D possibly corresponds to TRBD1 (6 bases). The CDR3 is 14 residues long. Trimming pared 7 bases from V and 6 bases from J, leaving 18 bases between. Germline V CDR1 and CDR2: SNHLY, FYNNEI. Here the CDR3 DNA reads TGTGCCAGCACCGCCTCCGGGGGCTTCGCTGAAGCTTTCTTT. It is translated as CASTASGGFAEAFF.